These 12 T cell receptor beta chains share one sample of origin, sequenced in a study of blood T cells in healthy people across ages. For the second PCR, which ran for about 7 to 12 cycles, a sample-barcoded 5' primer and a J-beta primer mix were used. MiXCR was run by TCRdb on the 5' RACE reads, yielding one entry per CDR3 protein. Found here are about 780,000 distinct CDR3 sequences, 62% of them singletons; the top ten hold 25% to 35%. The sample consisted of blood. The receptor source for this set is a man between 25 and 39 years old in good health.

This chain joins TRBV2 and TRBJ2-1; TRBD2 agrees at 10 bases. V lost 6 bases, J lost 7 bases, and 9 bases stayed unmatched. This CDR3 is 15 amino acids long. Looked up from germline, CDR1 is SNHLY and CDR2 is FYNNEI. CDR3 in amino acids: CASRVAGGLRNEQFF. DNA of the CDR3: TGTGCCAGCAGGGTAGCGGGGGGCCTACGGAATGAGCAGTTCTTC.

This rearrangement joins TRBV20-1 to TRBJ2-5, with 9 nucleotides matching TRBD2. Germline V lookup: CDR1 DFQATT, CDR2 SNEGSKA (reference sequence). The ends lost 0 bases at V and 2 bases at J; junction bases unmatched: 7. The CDR3 spans 16 residues. CDR3 sequence: CSARDLMRGGQETQYF. CDR3 DNA sequence: TGCAGTGCTAGAGATCTAATGCGGGGGGGACAAGAGACCCAGTACTTC.

The V gene is TRBV7-2, the J gene TRBJ2-4, with no clear D. Judging by the DNA end, TRBJ2-7 fits better; the J call may be wrong. The CDR3 extends over 13 amino acids. Germline V gene data show CDR1 as SGHTA and CDR2 as FQGNSA. The CDR3 DNA is TGTGCCAGCAGCTTCGGACGGCCGGACGAGCAGTACTTC. As protein: CASSFGRPDEQYF.

This clonotype has more than one count but fewer than ten. V and J are TRBV10-3 and TRBJ2-5; 9 positions match TRBD2. J lost 2 bases, V lost 6 bases, and 10 bases had no gene match. Germline V gene lookup returns CDR1 ENHRY and CDR2 SYGVKD. The length of the CDR3 is 16 residues. CDR3 loop: CAISPAGGRRQETQYF. CDR3 DNA: TGTGCCATCAGCCCTGCGGGGGGGCGTAGGCAAGAGACCCAGTACTTC.

About this clonotype itself: At one end, the junction sequence differs from germline, possibly due to a read error. The chain carries TRBV5-5 and TRBJ2-7; maybe TRBD1 (5 bases). Germline V gene lookup returns CDR1 SGHKS and CDR2 YYEKEE (reference sequence). CDR3 length: 16 residues. CDR3 sequence: CAGSTERQLATYEQYF. As DNA, the CDR3 is TGTGCCGGCAGCACAGAACGACAGCTGGCCACCTACGAGCAGTACTTC. Together with reference TRBV5-5 and TRBJ2-7, the CDR3 gives the full variable domain: DAGVTQSPTHLIKTRGQQVTLRCSPISGHKSVSWYQQVLGQGPQFIFQYYEKEERGRGNFPDRFSARQFPNYSSELNVNALLLGDSALYLCAGSTERQLATYEQYFGPGTRLTVT.

V is TRBV6-5 and J is TRBJ2-1; 8 bases are shared with TRBD1. The V and J ends lost 0 bases and 4 bases, in that order; junction bases with no gene match: 5. There are 16 residues in the CDR3. The germline V gene has CDR1 MNHEY and CDR2 SVGAGI. The CDR3 DNA sequence: TGTGCCAGCAGTTACTCGGACAGGGCGGTGTACAATGAGCAGTTCTTC. This gives the protein CASSYSDRAVYNEQFF.

The chain couples TRBV28 to TRBJ1-2; 7 nucleotides agree with TRBD1. This CDR3 has 15 residues. V lost 5 bases and J lost 5; bases outside the gene matches: 11. Germline V gives CDR1 MDHEN, CDR2 SYDVKM. DNA for the CDR3: TGTGCCAGCAGTACGCCCGGGACAGAATATTATGGCTACACCTTC. Translated, it gives CASSTPGTEYYGYTF.

The chain joins TRBV7-9 to TRBJ1-4, with D uncertain. CDR1 SEHNR and CDR2 FQNEAQ come from the germline V gene (reference sequence). The CDR3 consists of 12 residues. Trimming removed 3 bases at V and 8 bases at J, with 7 bases between. The CDR3 loop is CASSFVREKLFF. The CDR3 nucleotides are TGTGCCAGCAGCTTCGTGCGAGAAAAACTGTTTTTT.

The chain has TRBV9 and TRBJ2-1; a weak D match, TRBD2 (5 bases). Trimming took 3 bases from V and 7 from J, leaving 17 bases between them. The germline CDR1 and CDR2 sequences are SGDLS and YYNGEE. The CDR3 is made up of 15 amino acids. CDR3 amino acids: CASSALSGGKNEQFF. For the CDR3, the DNA is TGTGCCAGCAGCGCCCTATCCGGAGGTAAGAATGAGCAGTTCTTC.

This chain connects TRBV20-1 to TRBJ1-6; D unresolved. In germline, CDR1 is DFQATT, CDR2 SNEGSKA (reference sequence). This CDR3 is built from 15 residues. V was trimmed by 0 bases and J by 7 bases, leaving 13 bases between them. The CDR3 here is CSARDGWVSNSPLHF. The CDR3 DNA reads as TGCAGTGCTAGAGATGGGTGGGTGTCGAATTCACCCCTCCACTTT.

The CDR3 sequence: CSAAPLTSSYEQYF. CDR3 nucleotide sequence: TGCAGTGCCGCGCCTCTAACTAGCTCCTACGAGCAGTACTTC. The chain combines TRBV20-1 with TRBJ2-7, with D possibly TRBD2 on 5 matching bases. V was pared by 6 bases and J by 0 bases, with 15 bases between. The CDR3 consists of 14 residues. The germline V gene has CDR1 DFQATT and CDR2 SNEGSKA (reference sequence).

The chain joins TRBV29-1 to TRBJ2-3; no clear D gene. Between the trimmed V and J ends, which lost 8 bases and 0 bases, there was a span of 12 bases. The length of the CDR3 is 13 residues. Germline V gene sequence: CDR1 SQVTM, CDR2 ANQGSEA. For the CDR3, the DNA is TGCAGCCTCCCCGCAGAAAGCACAGATACGCAGTATTTT. It yields the protein CSLPAESTDTQYF.